A selection of T cell receptor beta chains follows, all from one sample in a study of PD-1 blockade in classical Hodgkin lymphoma. TCRdb keeps only in-frame clones here, not all; method: immunoSEQ multiplex PCR. The sample consists of about 41,000 clones, around 86% of them appearing once. Sequencing used peripheral blood mononuclear cells (PBMCs), obtained before the second cycle of nivolumab. These receptors all stem from a human donor with classical Hodgkin lymphoma. CDR3s include the opening cysteine and the closing phenylalanine or tryptophan. D genes are given only for firm matches. The size field is filled for only some rows; it gives once, few, many or a size class.

18,TRBV19,-,-,TRBJ1-3,CASSTARRGGYSGNTIYF,TGTGCCAGTAGTACCGCTCGTAGGGGGGGATACTCTGGAAACACCATATATTTT
13,TRBV5-1,-,-,TRBJ2-3,CASSLGGTDTQYF,TGCGCCAGCAGCTTAGGGGGCACAGATACGCAGTATTTT
14,TRBV5-8,few,TRBD1,TRBJ2-7,CASRRPGQRYEQYF,TGTGCCAGCAGGCGCCCGGGACAGCGCTACGAGCAGTACTTC
20,TRBV11-2,-,TRBD1,TRBJ2-2,CASSLEGRAIQGMNTGELFF,TGTGCCAGCAGCTTAGAGGGTCGGGCGATACAGGGGATGAACACCGGGGAGCTGTTTTTT
16,TRBV4-2,-,-,TRBJ1-6,CASSPEDVGGNSPLHF,TGTGCCAGCAGCCCCGAGGATGTAGGGGGGAATTCACCCCTCCACTTT
14,TRBV19,-,TRBD1,TRBJ1-2,CASNRDRGNYGYTF,TGTGCCAGTAATCGGGACAGGGGAAACTATGGCTACACCTTC
13,TRBV14,-,-,TRBJ2-7,CASSQVGPYEQYF,TGTGCCAGCAGCCAAGTCGGACCCTACGAGCAGTACTTC
13,TRBV28,-,-,TRBJ1-2,CASREGRIYGYTF,TGTGCCAGCAGAGAGGGACGGATCTATGGCTACACCTTC
15,TRBV11-2,-,-,TRBJ1-2,CASSLDAGGVGGYTF,TGTGCCAGCAGCTTAGATGCGGGAGGGGTCGGTGGCTACACCTTC
15,TRBV9,-,-,TRBJ1-5,CASSVGEGRNQPQHF,TGTGCCAGCAGCGTAGGAGAGGGGAGGAATCAGCCCCAGCATTTT
17,TRBV2,few,-,TRBJ1-2,CASSPTKTDFLTMRYTF,TGTGCCAGCAGTCCTACCAAGACAGACTTCCTAACTATGCGCTACACCTTC
13,TRBV11-2,-,-,TRBJ1-1,CASSPVWGGEAFF,TGTGCCAGCAGCCCCGTCTGGGGGGGTGAAGCTTTCTTT
13,TRBV5-1,few,TRBD1,TRBJ1-4,CASSFKQGEKLFF,TGCGCCAGCAGCTTTAAACAGGGGGAAAAACTGTTTTTT
15,TRBV7-8,-,-,TRBJ2-1,CASRPTGVSYNEQFF,TGTGCCAGCAGACCCACGGGGGTCTCCTACAATGAGCAGTTCTTC
15,TRBV6-1,-,TRBD2,TRBJ2-5,CASSETSGSSETQYF,TGTGCCAGCAGTGAGACTAGCGGGAGTTCGGAGACCCAGTACTTC
14,TRBV19,-,-,TRBJ2-3,CASSAPGGTDTQYF,TGTGCCAGTAGTGCCCCGGGGGGCACAGATACGCAGTATTTT
14,TRBV5-1,-,-,TRBJ2-3,CASSLGSSTDTQYF,TGCGCCAGCAGCTTGGGGAGTAGCACAGATACGCAGTATTTT
15,TRBV6-1,-,TRBD1,TRBJ2-7,CASSVIGTDLYEQYF,TGTGCCAGCAGTGTAATCGGGACAGACCTTTACGAGCAGTACTTC
14,TRBV27,-,TRBD1,TRBJ1-5,CASSFGQGGQPQHF,TGTGCCAGCAGTTTCGGACAGGGCGGCCAGCCCCAGCATTTT
12,TRBV9,-,-,TRBJ2-3,CASSGLGDTQYF,TGTGCCAGCAGCGGGCTTGGGGATACGCAGTATTTT
12,TRBV2,once,-,TRBJ2-3,CASMWWRDTQYF,TGTGCCAGCATGTGGTGGAGAGATACGCAGTATTTT
13,TRBV9,medium-sized,-,TRBJ1-1,CASSDGMNTEAFF,TGTGCCAGCAGCGACGGCATGAACACTGAAGCTTTCTTT
18,TRBV7-9,-,TRBD1,TRBJ2-7,CASSTDRGPHLSSYEQYF,TGTGCCAGCAGCACGGACAGGGGGCCGCACTTGAGCTCCTACGAGCAGTACTTC
15,TRBV2,-,-,TRBJ2-5,CASSNPLASQETQYF,TGTGCCAGCAGTAATCCCTTAGCCTCCCAAGAGACCCAGTACTTC
12,TRBV9,-,-,TRBJ1-1,CASSDVSTEAFF,TGTGCCAGCAGCGACGTATCCACTGAAGCTTTCTTT
14,TRBV5-1,-,-,TRBJ1-1,CASSLTGHPSEAFF,TGCGCCAGCAGCCTGACAGGTCACCCTAGTGAAGCTTTCTTT
13,TRBV29-1,-,-,TRBJ2-7,CSVEDRENYEQYF,TGCAGCGTTGAAGACAGGGAAAACTACGAGCAGTACTTC
17,TRBV14,few,-,TRBJ1-1,CASSQDRRDTGNTEAFF,TGTGCCAGCAGCCAAGATAGAAGGGACACGGGTAACACTGAAGCTTTCTTT
15,TRBV7-2,-,-,TRBJ2-2,CASSLKASNTGELFF,TGTGCCAGCAGCTTAAAGGCTTCGAACACCGGGGAGCTGTTTTTT
12,TRBV9,-,-,TRBJ2-2,CASSVPTGELFF,TGTGCCAGCAGCGTCCCCACCGGGGAGCTGTTTTTT
15,TRBV19,-,-,TRBJ2-3,CASSPSAGGTDTQYF,TGTGCCAGTAGCCCTTCGGCGGGCGGCACAGATACGCAGTATTTT
15,TRBV7-8,-,TRBD2,TRBJ2-5,CASSPEGGGGETQYF,TGTGCCAGCAGCCCAGAAGGCGGGGGAGGAGAGACCCAGTACTTC
17,TRBV4-1,-,TRBD2,TRBJ2-3,CASSQSGLAGTTDTQYF,TGCGCCAGCAGCCAGAGTGGACTAGCGGGGACCACAGATACGCAGTATTTT
15,TRBV28,-,-,TRBJ2-3,CASSFEDSLTDTQYF,TGTGCCAGCAGTTTTGAGGACAGCCTCACAGATACGCAGTATTTT
21,TRBV13,-,TRBD1,TRBJ2-7,CASSPPIGDRANEITSYEQYF,TGTGCCAGCAGCCCCCCAATCGGGGACAGGGCCAACGAAATTACTTCCTACGAGCAGTACTTC
13,TRBV11-2,-,TRBD2,TRBJ2-1,CASVRSGRDEQFF,TGTGCCAGCGTACGTAGCGGGAGGGATGAGCAGTTCTTC
17,TRBV5-1,-,-,TRBJ1-1,CASSPPRGGNLVPEAFF,TGCGCCAGCAGCCCCCCGCGGGGGGGGAATTTAGTCCCTGAAGCTTTCTTT
14,TRBV19,once,-,TRBJ1-5,CASRKIEGNQPQHF,TGTGCCAGTAGGAAGATTGAGGGCAATCAGCCCCAGCATTTT
16,TRBV18,-,TRBD2,TRBJ2-3,CASSATSGSLGDTQYF,TGTGCCAGCTCAGCGACTAGCGGGAGTCTGGGAGATACGCAGTATTTT
15,TRBV6-1,-,-,TRBJ2-1,CASSEVGDNYNEQFF,TGTGCCAGCAGTGAAGTCGGGGACAATTACAATGAGCAGTTCTTC
17,TRBV4-1,-,-,TRBJ2-3,CASSQPGRGRVEDTQYF,TGCGCCAGCAGCCAACCCGGACGTGGCCGTGTGGAAGATACGCAGTATTTT
14,TRBV4-3,-,TRBD1,TRBJ2-5,CASSQDRGAETQYF,TGCGCCAGCAGCCAGGACAGGGGAGCAGAGACCCAGTACTTC
16,TRBV7-3,-,TRBD2,TRBJ2-5,CASSLTGLAGEETQYF,TGTGCCAGCAGCTTGACGGGACTAGCGGGAGAGGAGACCCAGTACTTC
12,TRBV2,-,-,TRBJ1-2,CASREQGYGYTF,TGTGCCAGCAGGGAGCAGGGCTATGGCTACACCTTC
14,TRBV6-5,once,TRBD1,TRBJ1-6,CASSFTGDNSPLHF,TGTGCCAGCAGTTTTACAGGGGATAATTCACCCCTCCACTTT
17,TRBV19,-,-,TRBJ1-5,CASSRIGTGVGNQPQHF,TGTGCCAGTAGCCGTATCGGCACGGGGGTAGGCAATCAGCCCCAGCATTTT
15,TRBV19,few,TRBD2,TRBJ2-2,CASRTSGYNTGELFF,TGTGCCAGTAGGACTAGCGGATATAACACCGGGGAGCTGTTTTTT
15,TRBV9,-,-,TRBJ1-6,CASSVPRKTNSPLHF,TGTGCCAGCAGCGTACCCCGCAAGACCAATTCACCCCTCCACTTT
13,TRBV19,-,-,TRBJ2-3,CASSISRPDTQYF,TGTGCCAGTAGTATATCCCGCCCAGATACGCAGTATTTT
16,TRBV28,-,-,TRBJ2-5,CASSIHPGPIQETQYF,TGTGCCAGCAGTATTCACCCGGGACCAATCCAAGAGACCCAGTACTTC
15,TRBV28,-,TRBD2,TRBJ2-7,CASSGSSGSSYEQYF,TGTGCCAGCAGTGGGTCTAGCGGGAGCTCCTACGAGCAGTACTTC
18,TRBV21-1,-,-,TRBJ1-5,CASSKEVDRVVKDQPQHF,TGTGCCAGCAGCAAAGAGGTGGACAGGGTCGTTAAGGATCAGCCCCAGCATTTT
12,TRBV29-1,-,TRBD2,TRBJ2-7,CSAGLAGDVQYF,TGCAGCGCCGGGCTAGCGGGGGATGTGCAGTACTTC
17,TRBV5-6,-,-,TRBJ2-5,CASSLWREGSTQEGQYF,TGTGCCAGCAGCTTGTGGCGAGAGGGATCGACACAAGAGGGCCAGTACTTC
13,TRBV11-2,few,-,TRBJ2-2,CASSLRSSRELFF,TGTGCCAGCAGCCTACGTTCGTCCCGGGAGCTGTTTTTT